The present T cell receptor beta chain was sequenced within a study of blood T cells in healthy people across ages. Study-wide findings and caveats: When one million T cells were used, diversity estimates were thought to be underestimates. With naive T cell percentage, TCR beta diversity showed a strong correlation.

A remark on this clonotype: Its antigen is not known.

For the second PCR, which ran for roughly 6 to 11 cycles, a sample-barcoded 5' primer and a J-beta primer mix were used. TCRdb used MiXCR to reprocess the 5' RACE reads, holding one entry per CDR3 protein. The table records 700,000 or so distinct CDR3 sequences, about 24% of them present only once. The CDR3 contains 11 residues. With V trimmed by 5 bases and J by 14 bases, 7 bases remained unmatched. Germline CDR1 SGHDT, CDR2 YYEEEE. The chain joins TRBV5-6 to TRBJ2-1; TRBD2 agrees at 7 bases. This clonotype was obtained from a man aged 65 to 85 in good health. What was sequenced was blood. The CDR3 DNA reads TGTGCCAGCAGACTCAGCGGGAAAGAGTTCTTC. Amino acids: CASRLSGKEFF.